The present T cell receptor (beta chain) was sequenced within a study of T cell repertoires in cytomegalovirus infection (dated by TCRdb to about 2019). Looking at the study overall: Peptide stimulations targeted recently identified HLA-C-restricted CMV epitopes, whose presentation resists viral immunomodulation, together with well-studied HLA-B-restricted epitopes. Donor HLA type was relevant to the analysis, as public TCR beta signatures indicated carriage of CMV infection together with the matching HLA type. What the work shows at the level of the full study, not this receptor alone: The ex vivo response was dominated by HLA-C-restricted CMV-specific TCR beta clonotypes, which also provided the single most frequent clonotype in two of eight donors. In both this cohort and an independent roughly 360-donor cohort, the cumulative frequency of public TCR beta family members distinguished carriers of CMV infection plus the relevant HLA type.

This clonotype was observed many times. Which antigen it targets is not known. No base qualities exist here, and no much larger clone lies one base off it. V is shortened by 2 bases, J by 8 bases, and the region joining them spans 4 bases. The germline V gene supplies CDR1 SGHTA and CDR2 FQGNSA. From its cysteine to its phenylalanine, the CDR3 spans 11 amino acids. Left in the record is the CDR3 DNA by itself, 33 bases read in frame from the first base. Interpreted using the paper, the treatment or condition label stands for: in vitro stimulation with specific CMV peptide epitopes to enrich CMV-specific T cells. The instrument given in TCRdb is Illumina HiSeq 1500. Starting from the raw public reads, TCRdb applied fastp trimming at Q25, assembled clones with MiXCR and retained in-frame beta chains. Rows are unified per CDR3 protein, each entry keeping the most common DNA and genes. Recorded for this sample are approximately 310,000 distinct CDR3 sequences; roughly 25% of them occurred a single time. Approximately 12% of the sample goes to the ten largest clones.

The starting material was cultured PBMCs, obtained from culture after CMV antigen stimulation. This chain is built from TRBV7-2 and TRBJ2-1, with an unclear D gene assignment. This TCR came from a human donor in good health (CMV status not recorded). Some clones in this sample may be carry-over from other donors' samples. The bases are TGTGCCAGCAGCTTACGCTATGAGCAGTTCTTC. Its amino acids are CASSLRYEQFF.